These T cell receptor beta chains were read from a single sample in a study of monozygotic twins with inflammatory bowel disease. Following a re-call of the 5' RACE reads, TCRdb has one entry per CDR3 protein and lacks DNA. The table for this sample gives a few hundred thousand distinct CDR3 sequences. Input material: blood. The receptors here all came from a human donor with ulcerative colitis or Crohn's disease, or a healthy co-twin of an affected twin (not recorded which). CDR3s include the opening cysteine and the closing phenylalanine or tryptophan. The order of the fields is J gene, V gene, CDR3 protein.

j_gene: TRBJ2-7; v_gene: TRBV27; CDR3aa: CASSFRRDSFATYYEQYF
j_gene: TRBJ1-3; v_gene: TRBV12-3/TRBV12-4; CDR3aa: CASSENLGNTIYF
j_gene: TRBJ2-2; v_gene: TRBV10-3; CDR3aa: CAISSTNTGELFF
j_gene: TRBJ1-3; v_gene: TRBV18; CDR3aa: CASSEGTGNTIYF
j_gene: TRBJ2-5; v_gene: TRBV9; CDR3aa: CASSARYRAAQETQYF
j_gene: TRBJ2-7; v_gene: TRBV27; CDR3aa: CASSISTVGDQYF
j_gene: TRBJ2-3; v_gene: TRBV10-1; CDR3aa: CASSRDKTDTQYF
j_gene: TRBJ1-5; v_gene: TRBV9; CDR3aa: CASSGDSNQPQHF
j_gene: TRBJ2-7; v_gene: TRBV7-3; CDR3aa: CASSLESGNYEQYF
j_gene: TRBJ1-1; v_gene: TRBV28; CDR3aa: CASRIRQGRDRDTEAFF
j_gene: TRBJ1-6; v_gene: TRBV20-1; CDR3aa: CSATGDSPLHF
j_gene: TRBJ1-5; v_gene: TRBV29-1; CDR3aa: CSVSVGSNQPQHF
j_gene: TRBJ1-5; v_gene: TRBV27; CDR3aa: CASSPRRGGNQPQHF
j_gene: TRBJ2-1; v_gene: TRBV24-1; CDR3aa: CATFKGYNEQFF
j_gene: TRBJ1-6; v_gene: TRBV25-1; CDR3aa: CASSEDSPLHF
j_gene: TRBJ2-3; v_gene: TRBV29-1; CDR3aa: CSVGGGQYTDTQYF
j_gene: TRBJ1-3; v_gene: TRBV28; CDR3aa: CASGGRPRNTIYF
j_gene: TRBJ2-7; v_gene: TRBV18; CDR3aa: CASSPFTVQEGYEQYF
j_gene: TRBJ1-4; v_gene: TRBV27; CDR3aa: CASSSGLVGEKLFF
j_gene: TRBJ1-1; v_gene: TRBV12-5; CDR3aa: CASGFAPAAGPLQEAFF
j_gene: TRBJ1-1; v_gene: TRBV20-1; CDR3aa: CSARETGFRDTEAFF
j_gene: TRBJ1-4; v_gene: TRBV20-1; CDR3aa: CSAREGQGNNEKLFF
j_gene: TRBJ2-3; v_gene: TRBV7-3; CDR3aa: CASSLFGLAGGRGTDTQYF
j_gene: TRBJ2-3; v_gene: TRBV13; CDR3aa: CASSRGQGASTDTQYF
j_gene: TRBJ1-1; v_gene: TRBV18; CDR3aa: CASDQTNTEAFF
j_gene: TRBJ2-1; v_gene: TRBV7-9; CDR3aa: CASSPMTTRNEQFF
j_gene: TRBJ1-1; v_gene: TRBV13; CDR3aa: CASSSLQGMNTEAFF
j_gene: TRBJ1-5; v_gene: TRBV7-9; CDR3aa: CASSLGSDQGQPQHF
j_gene: TRBJ1-5; v_gene: TRBV6-2/TRBV6-3; CDR3aa: CASSWAAGGQPQHF
j_gene: TRBJ1-1; v_gene: TRBV5-1; CDR3aa: CASSLEGLVNTEAFF
j_gene: TRBJ1-4; v_gene: TRBV29-1; CDR3aa: CSVVRRNEKLFF
j_gene: TRBJ2-7; v_gene: TRBV2; CDR3aa: CASKDTRSSYEQYF
j_gene: TRBJ1-5; v_gene: TRBV12-3/TRBV12-4; CDR3aa: CASSLRTGGGQPQHF
j_gene: TRBJ2-1; v_gene: TRBV18; CDR3aa: CASSQKSGTGSYNEQFF
j_gene: TRBJ2-5; v_gene: TRBV15; CDR3aa: CATSKGRGIQETQYF
j_gene: TRBJ1-1; v_gene: TRBV7-2; CDR3aa: CASSSSGNAEAFF
j_gene: TRBJ2-6; v_gene: TRBV6-2/TRBV6-3; CDR3aa: CASTRAGANVLTF
j_gene: TRBJ2-1; v_gene: TRBV24-1; CDR3aa: CATRGQGSYNEQFF
j_gene: TRBJ2-7; v_gene: TRBV20-1; CDR3aa: CSARDPLGYEQYF
j_gene: TRBJ1-5; v_gene: TRBV7-2; CDR3aa: CASSLRYQGNQPQHF